What follows is one TCR beta chain and its context. What it binds is not known. These data belong to a study of T cell responses to AZD1222 COVID-19 vaccine. Study-level background: Some second doses came at about 4 weeks and others at about 12 weeks; these were pooled.

General study results and limits: Donors, mostly white British, included more females; clonal diversity was possibly underestimated.

V lost 2 bases and J 0 bases, leaving 5 bases between the germline ends. Germline V gene sequence: CDR1 SGHAT, CDR2 FQNNGV. The CDR3 runs 14 residues. Method: immunoSEQ multiplex PCR; TCRdb's copy keeps in-frame clones and lacks some. The table lists more than 250,000 clones, 90% to 95% of them singletons. The V call is TRBV11-2, the J call TRBJ1-5; D unclear. The starting material was peripheral blood, obtained on day 0 of AZD1222 vaccination. The TCR comes from an adult in good health. CDR3 nucleotides: TGTGCCAGCAGCTTAACCGCTAGCAATCAGCCCCAGCATTTT. It translates to CASSLTASNQPQHF.